This TCR beta chain emerged from a study of sequential checkpoint blockade in melanoma. Looking at the study overall: Arm A got nivolumab then ipilimumab; arm B the reverse, 1:1. Maintenance nivolumab came after either treatment sequence.

Stated treatment: randomized to nivolumab then ipilimumab (arm A) or the reverse (arm B). Live CD3+CD8+ CD19− CD56− cells were sorted from PBMCs. The trim removed 7 bases at V and 2 bases at J, leaving 4 bases unmatched. The CDR3 extends over 12 amino acids. CDR1 is SQVTM and CDR2 is ANQGSEA in the germline V gene. Measured with immunoSEQ multiplex PCR; TCRdb has only the in-frame clones, and not every one. Of roughly 20,000 clones in the sample, about 86% were seen once. This chain links TRBV29-1 with TRBJ1-1; 7 positions agree with TRBD1. Sequencing used CD8+ T cells sorted from blood (inferred from file names), obtained from a patient given nivolumab and ipilimumab in sequence. This clonotype originated in a human donor with melanoma. The CDR3 is CSAQGGNTEAFF. In DNA form, the CDR3 reads TGCAGCGCGCAGGGGGGAAACACTGAAGCTTTCTTT.